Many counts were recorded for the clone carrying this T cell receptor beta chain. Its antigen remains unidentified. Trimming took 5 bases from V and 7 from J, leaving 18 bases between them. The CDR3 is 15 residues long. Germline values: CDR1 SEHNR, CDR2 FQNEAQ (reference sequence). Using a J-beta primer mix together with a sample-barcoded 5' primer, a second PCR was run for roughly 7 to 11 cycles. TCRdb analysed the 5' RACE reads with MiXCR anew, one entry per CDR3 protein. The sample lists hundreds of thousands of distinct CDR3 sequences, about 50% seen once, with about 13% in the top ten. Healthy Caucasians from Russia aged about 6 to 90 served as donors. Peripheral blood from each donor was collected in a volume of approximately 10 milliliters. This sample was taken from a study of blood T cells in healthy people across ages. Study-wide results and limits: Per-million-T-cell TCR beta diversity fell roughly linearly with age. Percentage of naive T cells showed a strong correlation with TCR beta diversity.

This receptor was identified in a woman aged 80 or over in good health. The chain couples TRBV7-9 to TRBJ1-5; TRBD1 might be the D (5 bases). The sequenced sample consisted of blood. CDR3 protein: CASSPGGVKGQPQHF. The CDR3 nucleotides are TGTGCCAGCAGCCCCGGGGGTGTAAAAGGGCAGCCCCAGCATTTT.